Below are 8 T cell receptor beta chains sequenced from a single sample in a study of CD8 T cells in Susac syndrome (dated by TCRdb to about 2019). The library was obtained by the immunoSEQ multiplex PCR assay. RNA was extracted with the RNeasy kit and about 0.5 to 1 ug was reverse transcribed using random hexamers. TCRdb's own reprocessing of the public reads used fastp at Q25 and MiXCR and kept productive beta chains. For every CDR3 protein sequence, its rows merge into one entry that carries the most common genes and DNA. Recorded for this sample are around 130,000 distinct CDR3 sequences; 90% to 95% of them occurred a single time. The top ten hold around 0.24% of the sample. The sequenced material came from CD8+ T cells from PBMCs. Receptors were obtained from a human donor with multiple sclerosis.

This clonotype showed up just a few times. This rearrangement joins TRBV19 to TRBJ2-1; no clear D. The germline gives CDR1 LNHDA, CDR2 SQIVND (reference sequence). Between the trimmed V and J ends, which lost 7 bases and 5 bases, there was a span of 9 bases. The CDR3 is made up of 12 amino acids. The CDR3, as DNA: TGTGCCAGTACATCGGGCAACAATGAGCAGTTCTTC. Translated, it gives CASTSGNNEQFF. The full variable domain, completed using reference TRBV19 and TRBJ2-1, is DGGITQSPKYLFRKEGQNVTLSCEQNLNHDAMYWYRQDPGQGLRLIYYSQIVNDFQKGDIAEGYSVSREKKESFPLTVTSAQKNPTAFYLCASTSGNNEQFFGPGTRLTVL.

CDR3 in amino acids: CASSQPGRATNEKLFF. Written as DNA, the CDR3 is TGTGCCAGCAGTCAACCCGGACGCGCAACTAATGAAAAACTGTTTTTT. The rearrangement links TRBV6-4 to TRBJ1-4; D is ambiguous. The CDR3 contains 16 residues. Germline assignment: CDR1 MRHNA and CDR2 SNTAGT. With 5 bases removed from V and 0 bases from J, the gap between germline ends came to 13 bases.

The V call is TRBV20-1, the J call TRBJ1-5; D unresolved. The CDR3 runs to 15 residues. Looked up from germline, CDR1 is DFQATT and CDR2 is SNEGSKA (reference sequence). Trimming removed 6 bases from V and 5 bases from J, with 20 bases in between. CDR3 nucleotides: TGCAGTGCCGAATTCGGGTCAAGGTGGGATCAGCCCCAGCATTTT. This codes for CSAEFGSRWDQPQHF.

The gene calls are TRBV5-1 and TRBJ1-1, with unresolved D. The V end was cut by 0 bases, the J end by 0 bases, with 9 bases between. Germline values: CDR1 SGHRS, CDR2 YFSETQ. The length of the CDR3 is 15 residues. The CDR3 bases are TGCGCCAGCAGCTTGGCCTACGGAATGAACACTGAAGCTTTCTTT. Translating gives CASSLAYGMNTEAFF.

The chain carries TRBV7-9 and TRBJ2-6; D uncertain. The germline V and J ends were trimmed by 2 bases and 1 base, with 6 bases remaining between them. This CDR3 is built from 15 residues. Germline CDR1 is SEHNR and CDR2 is FQNEAQ (reference sequence). CDR3 protein: CASSLSQSGANVLTF. CDR3 DNA sequence: TGTGCCAGCAGCTTATCCCAGTCTGGGGCCAACGTCCTGACTTTC. The entire variable domain, with the rest obtained from reference TRBV7-9 and TRBJ2-6, is as follows: DTGVSQNPRHKITKRGQNVTFRCDPISEHNRLYWYRQTLGQGPEFLTYFQNEAQLEKSRLLSDRFSAERPKGSFSTLEIQRTEQGDSAMYLCASSLSQSGANVLTFGAGSRLTVL.

A remark on this clonotype: The junction does not match germline at one end; this may be a read error. The V call is TRBV5-1, the J call TRBJ1-1, with 8 bases that match TRBD1. The germline V gene encodes CDR1 SGHRS and CDR2 YFSETQ. The CDR3 is 14 residues long. The CDR3 here is CACSHGTGNTEAFF. The DNA of the CDR3 is TGCGCCTGCAGCCACGGGACAGGGAACACTGAAGCTTTCTTT.

The gene calls are TRBV19 and TRBJ1-1; no firm D call. The CDR3 extends over 11 amino acids. Looked up from germline, CDR1 is LNHDA and CDR2 is SQIVND (reference sequence). V lost 7 bases to trimming and J lost 4 bases, with 7 bases between them. The CDR3 protein is CASMEGTEAFF. In DNA form, the CDR3 reads TGTGCCAGTATGGAGGGCACTGAAGCTTTCTTT.

The V gene is TRBV6-5, the J gene TRBJ1-2; 10 bases line up with TRBD1. V was clipped by 6 bases and J by 5 bases; unmatched bases: 9. The CDR3 is 15 amino acids. CDR1 and CDR2 (germline): MNHEY, SVGAGI. CDR3 in DNA: TGTGCCAGCAGGGGACAGGGGATAGACCAGTATGGCTACACCTTC. Protein product: CASRGQGIDQYGYTF.